Listed below are T cell receptor beta chains from one sample, sequenced in a study of blood T cell repertoires in COVID-19. TCRdb's copy holds only in-frame clones and misses some; the assay was immunoSEQ multiplex PCR. This table has 400,000 to 500,000 clones, approximately 90% appearing once. Sequencing input: PBMCs or T cells enriched from blood (not recorded which). Receptors originate from a woman between 18 and 29 years old who had been exposed to COVID-19. CDR3s include the opening cysteine and the closing phenylalanine or tryptophan. The order of the fields is J gene, V gene, CDR3 protein.

j_call: TRBJ2-1
v_call: TRBV5-1
cdr3_aa: CASSLEVVAGAFGQFF

j_call: TRBJ1-2
v_call: TRBV28
cdr3_aa: CASSLPGQGAKGYGYTF

j_call: TRBJ1-4
v_call: TRBV5-1
cdr3_aa: CASSLGQGREKLFF

j_call: TRBJ1-5
v_call: TRBV19
cdr3_aa: CASSLGQGNNQPQHF

j_call: TRBJ2-2
v_call: TRBV4-2
cdr3_aa: CASSQHPQSIGLAGGAGELFF

j_call: TRBJ2-3
v_call: TRBV6-7
cdr3_aa: CASSYGGGRPSTDTQYF

j_call: TRBJ2-3
v_call: TRBV27
cdr3_aa: CASSPDRRDFSTDTQYF

j_call: TRBJ2-1
v_call: TRBV5-5
cdr3_aa: CASSNPGQGNNEQFF

j_call: TRBJ2-4
v_call: TRBV6-6
cdr3_aa: CASSPIERALAKNIQYF

j_call: TRBJ2-3
v_call: TRBV5-3
cdr3_aa: CARSLEREWGGDTQYF

j_call: TRBJ2-3
v_call: TRBV13
cdr3_aa: CASSISGGADTQYF

j_call: TRBJ2-5
v_call: TRBV7-3
cdr3_aa: CASSLGGGAETQYF

j_call: TRBJ2-3
v_call: TRBV27
cdr3_aa: CASAPFSTGVTDTQYF

j_call: TRBJ2-7
v_call: TRBV11-2
cdr3_aa: CASSSDRQQYF

j_call: TRBJ2-2
v_call: TRBV5-4
cdr3_aa: CASSFRGNTGELFF

j_call: TRBJ2-3
v_call: TRBV6-4
cdr3_aa: CASSEGLGGTDTQYF

j_call: TRBJ1-5
v_call: TRBV10-3
cdr3_aa: CATSGKAGGSNQPQHF

j_call: TRBJ1-6
v_call: TRBV7-2
cdr3_aa: CASSAPGQGTSPLHF

j_call: TRBJ1-4
v_call: TRBV4-3
cdr3_aa: CASSRHRDEKLFF

j_call: TRBJ1-1
v_call: TRBV28
cdr3_aa: CASRAGPHTEAFF

j_call: TRBJ1-2
v_call: TRBV28
cdr3_aa: CASSLGIGYYGYTF

j_call: TRBJ2-7
v_call: TRBV6-5
cdr3_aa: CASSYNPGQIYEQYF

j_call: TRBJ1-6
v_call: TRBV9
cdr3_aa: CASSKGAGNSPLHF

j_call: TRBJ1-2
v_call: TRBV2
cdr3_aa: CASSEGEGHYGYTF

j_call: TRBJ2-7
v_call: TRBV30
cdr3_aa: CAWTPQGGLGYEQYF

j_call: TRBJ1-1
v_call: TRBV28
cdr3_aa: CASSEYRERNTEAFF

j_call: TRBJ1-1
v_call: TRBV19
cdr3_aa: CASSIDQQVNTEAFF

j_call: TRBJ1-5
v_call: TRBV27
cdr3_aa: CASSFRGGGQPQHF

j_call: TRBJ2-7
v_call: TRBV15
cdr3_aa: CATSREPGLAGNIYEQYF

j_call: TRBJ2-3
v_call: TRBV18
cdr3_aa: CASSPGQTDTQYF

j_call: TRBJ2-7
v_call: TRBV19
cdr3_aa: CASSIVPGGFNEQYF

j_call: TRBJ2-2
v_call: TRBV19
cdr3_aa: CASSPLRRVLAGELFF

j_call: TRBJ2-7
v_call: TRBV21-1
cdr3_aa: CASRGLHPGQGVYEQYF

j_call: TRBJ2-3
v_call: TRBV9
cdr3_aa: CASSVDGRLAGGYTDTQYF

j_call: TRBJ1-4
v_call: TRBV7-2
cdr3_aa: CASSPQGTTNEKLFF

j_call: TRBJ2-2
v_call: TRBV5-5
cdr3_aa: CASSHLTSGGTNTGELFF

j_call: TRBJ1-5
v_call: TRBV6-6
cdr3_aa: CASSLRGQGGSNQPQHF

j_call: TRBJ1-4
v_call: TRBV7-6
cdr3_aa: CASSLDPGQNNEKLFF

j_call: TRBJ1-2
v_call: TRBV7-2
cdr3_aa: CASSLDNSVGYTF

j_call: TRBJ1-4
v_call: TRBV7-9
cdr3_aa: CASSSYRVSNEKLFF

j_call: TRBJ2-5
v_call: TRBV30
cdr3_aa: CAWSMGGGETQYF

j_call: TRBJ1-5
v_call: TRBV28
cdr3_aa: CASSRQTYSNQPQHF

j_call: TRBJ2-1
v_call: TRBV7-9
cdr3_aa: CASSFPGLVYNEQFF